These T cell receptor beta chains were read from a single sample in a study of T cell responses to AZD1222 COVID-19 vaccine. Produced via immunoSEQ multiplex PCR; TCRdb's table is partial and in-frame only. The sample lists 150,000 or so clones; about 91% were seen once. Sample: peripheral blood, taken on day 0 of AZD1222 vaccination. Source of these receptors: an adult in good health. Both conserved end residues are part of each CDR3.

TRBJ2-1,TRBV30,CAWTQPRAGEQFF
TRBJ2-1,TRBV7-9,CASSYIADSSYNEQFF
TRBJ1-1,TRBV6-4,CASSERQNTEAFF
TRBJ2-7,TRBV5-1,CASSLEAYYEQYF
TRBJ2-5,TRBV2,CATVGGGARETQYF
TRBJ1-6,TRBV9,CASSDLDRGVGSPLHF
TRBJ2-2,TRBV13,CASSSRTQGSTAGELFF
TRBJ2-2,TRBV19,CASSISTPGELFF
TRBJ2-1,TRBV27,CASRQGPYNEQFF
TRBJ2-3,TRBV9,CASSVGGRARDTQYF
TRBJ1-2,TRBV29-1,CSDYGTGVSYTF
TRBJ1-2,TRBV6-5,CASKSGGLVYGYTF
TRBJ2-1,TRBV19,CASSMSGRNEQFF
TRBJ1-1,TRBV6-5,CASSYSGKNTEAFF
TRBJ1-5,TRBV18,CASSPEDNDQPQHF
TRBJ2-7,TRBV4-3,CASSHGLSYEQYF
TRBJ1-1,TRBV4-1,CASSQEQGVTEAFF
TRBJ2-1,TRBV6-2/TRBV6-3,CASSYKHLRDNEQFF
TRBJ1-1,TRBV2,CASRDSWATEAFF
TRBJ1-2,TRBV10-3,CAISTGGTNYGYTF
TRBJ2-2,TRBV9,CASSVVERGALNTGELFF
TRBJ1-1,TRBV6-5,CASSNVQEAFF
TRBJ1-3,TRBV4-3,CASSPTLDKSGNTIYF
TRBJ1-1,TRBV4-2,CASSLTGGTEAFF
TRBJ1-2,TRBV5-1,CASSPSNYGYTF
TRBJ1-2,TRBV28,CASSYPGQGNTF
TRBJ2-5,TRBV11-1,CASSLIRTGETQYF
TRBJ1-5,TRBV30,CAWSKMSNQPQHF
TRBJ1-4,TRBV6-1,CASSEALEHEKLFF
TRBJ2-3,TRBV6-2/TRBV6-3,CASSSGQGGDTQYF
TRBJ1-5,TRBV6-1,CASSEPRTGGQPQHF
TRBJ2-2,TRBV2,CASSAALGTGELFF
TRBJ1-2,TRBV6-5,CASTTVGYGYTF
TRBJ1-4,TRBV27,CASPRQHPTNEKLFF
TRBJ1-3,TRBV5-5,CASSLGWGGSGNTIYF
TRBJ1-1,TRBV10-2,CASSAPVTGPQEAFF
TRBJ2-7,TRBV7-9,CASSFHGAEQYF
TRBJ2-2,TRBV9,CASSVQLAGGGELFF
TRBJ2-3,TRBV11-3,CASSSRGDTQYF
TRBJ1-1,TRBV5-6,CASSRIGINTEAFF
TRBJ2-3,TRBV18,CASSPWTRESADTQYF
TRBJ1-6,TRBV4-3,CASSGGPNSPLHF
TRBJ2-7,TRBV19,CASSPGTNYEQYF
TRBJ2-7,TRBV9,CASGASYEQYF
TRBJ2-2,TRBV18,CASSPGGSSGELFF
TRBJ1-4,TRBV5-1,CASSPPSDSSEKLFF
TRBJ2-2,TRBV9,CASSVGLPNTGELFF
TRBJ2-3,TRBV10-3,CAISHTSGTGDTQF
TRBJ2-1,TRBV7-3,CASSLGPNNEQFF
TRBJ2-7,TRBV2,CASMGYYEQYF
TRBJ2-7,TRBV24-1,CAPEDRNF
TRBJ1-2,TRBV19,CASSMGKNYGYTF
TRBJ1-1,TRBV7-2,CASSLVGGPHTEAFF
TRBJ2-2,TRBV7-2,CASSLGLRVQGGELFF